This TCR beta chain was sequenced during a study of PD-L1 blockade in urothelial cancer. Study as a whole: The patients' atezolizumab therapy, 1,200 mg intravenously every 3 weeks, started in about 2014. Men with urothelial cancer arising in the bladder made up about nine tenths of the roughly 29 patients. Blood drawn 3 weeks (second dose) and 6 weeks after treatment start was analyzed.

This clone was observed at least ten times. Each PCR had synthetic TCR analog templates added to it as a spike-in. Clones were read by immunoSEQ multiplex PCR, and TCRdb kept only the in-frame ones, dropping some. The repertoire holds around 45,000 clones, with about 88% as singletons. CDR3 length: 16 amino acids. Germline CDR1 is LGHNA and CDR2 is YSLEER. V was pared by 4 bases and J by 3 bases, with 11 bases of the junction left unmatched. The rearrangement joins TRBV4-3 to TRBJ2-7; 8 bases align to TRBD1. The source of this sequence is a woman in her fifties or sixties with urothelial cancer. Sequencing used PBMCs, obtained around atezolizumab (anti-PD-L1) treatment. The CDR3 loop is CASSPGTGPAYYEQYF. CDR3 in DNA: TGCGCCAGCAGCCCAGGGACAGGCCCAGCCTACTACGAGCAGTACTTC.